This T cell receptor (beta chain) is from a study of OX40 agonist ivuxolimab in advanced cancers. Study-level background: Partial responses were observed in three patients, of whom one had hepatocellular carcinoma and two had cutaneous melanoma.

Measured with immunoSEQ multiplex PCR; TCRdb has only the in-frame clones, and not every one. The sample includes fewer than 25,000 clones, 80% to 90% seen only once; the top ten take roughly 30%. The length of the CDR3 is 16 residues. V lost 0 bases to trimming and J lost 0 bases, with 8 bases between them. Germline loops: CDR1 SGHVS, CDR2 FQNEAQ. The investigators sampled blood at baseline, at cycle 4 day 1, and at cycle 7 day 1. This material consisted of CD4+ or CD8+ T cells sorted from blood, taken in a trial of the OX40 agonist ivuxolimab. This clonotype was obtained from an adult with an advanced solid tumor such as melanoma, head and neck, liver or kidney cancer. The rearrangement links TRBV7-8 to TRBJ2-2; either TRBD1 or TRBD2 may supply D (5 bases each). The CDR3 loop reads CASSLAWGTNTGELFF. The CDR3 DNA is TGTGCCAGCAGCTTAGCGTGGGGGACGAACACCGGGGAGCTGTTTTTT.